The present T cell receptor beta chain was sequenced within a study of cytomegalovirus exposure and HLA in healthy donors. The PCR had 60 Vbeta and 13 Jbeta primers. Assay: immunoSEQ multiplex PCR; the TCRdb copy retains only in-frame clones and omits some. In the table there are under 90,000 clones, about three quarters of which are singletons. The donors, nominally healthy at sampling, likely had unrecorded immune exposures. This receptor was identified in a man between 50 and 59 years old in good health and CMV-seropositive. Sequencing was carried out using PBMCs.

This chain's CDR3 is CATSSNGQGAPYNEQFF. The CDR3 DNA follows: TGTGCCACCAGCAGTAACGGACAGGGGGCACCCTACAATGAGCAGTTCTTC. This chain links TRBV15 with TRBJ2-1, with TRBD1 matching 11 bases. Trimming at V came to 3 bases and at J to 2 bases, leaving 6 bases not matched to a gene. CDR1 and CDR2 from the germline V gene are LNHNV and YYDKDF (reference sequence). The CDR3 is 17 residues long.